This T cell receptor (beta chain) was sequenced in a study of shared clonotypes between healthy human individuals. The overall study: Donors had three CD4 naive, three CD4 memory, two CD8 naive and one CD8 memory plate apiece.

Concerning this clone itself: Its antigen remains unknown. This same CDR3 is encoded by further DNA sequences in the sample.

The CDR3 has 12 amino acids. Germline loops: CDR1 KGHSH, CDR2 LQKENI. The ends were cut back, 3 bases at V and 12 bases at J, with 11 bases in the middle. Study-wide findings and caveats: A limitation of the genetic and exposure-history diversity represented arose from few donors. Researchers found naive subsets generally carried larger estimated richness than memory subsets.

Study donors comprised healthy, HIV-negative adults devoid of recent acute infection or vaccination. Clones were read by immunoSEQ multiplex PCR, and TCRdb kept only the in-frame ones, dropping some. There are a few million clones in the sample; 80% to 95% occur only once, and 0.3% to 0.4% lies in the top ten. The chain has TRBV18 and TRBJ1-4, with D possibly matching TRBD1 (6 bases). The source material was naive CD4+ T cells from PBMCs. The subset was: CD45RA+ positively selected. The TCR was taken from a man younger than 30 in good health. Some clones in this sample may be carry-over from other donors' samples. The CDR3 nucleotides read TGTGCCAGCTCACCCGGGACACCGGAACTGTTTTTT. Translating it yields CASSPGTPELFF. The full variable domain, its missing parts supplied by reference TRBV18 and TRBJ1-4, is NAGVMQNPRHLVRRRGQEARLRCSPMKGHSHVYWYRQLPEEGLKFMVYLQKENIIDESGMPKERFSAEFPKEGPSILRIQQVVRGDSAAYFCASSPGTPELFFGSGTQLSVL.